Following are 5 T cell receptor beta chains from one sample sequenced in a study of Graves' ophthalmopathy and Graves' hyperthyroidism. Amplification of TCR beta CDR3 regions used RNA transcripts. First-round RT-PCR used HTBI primers; second-round multiplex PCR followed. TCRdb used MiXCR to reprocess the multiplex PCR reads, holding one entry per CDR3 protein. In the table there are 52,000 or so distinct CDR3 sequences, 45% to 55% of which are singletons. Source material: peripheral blood. These receptors all come from an adult woman with Graves' ophthalmopathy.

This clonotype came up many times. This chain uses TRBV5-8 with TRBJ2-3; TRBD1 aligns across 8 bases. The V segment lost 2 bases and the J segment 5 bases; nucleotides outside the gene matches: 1. The CDR3 covers 13 residues. The V gene's germline CDR1 is SGHTS and CDR2 YDEGEE. The DNA for the CDR3 is TGTGCCAGCAGCTTAACAGGGGGAGATACGCAGTATTTT. Protein product: CASSLTGGDTQYF.

This clonotype is labeled as medium-sized (0.01 to 0.1%). The chain joins TRBV10-3 to TRBJ1-5, with unresolved D. CDR3 length: 14 amino acids. CDR1 is ENHRY, CDR2 SYGVKD, per germline. The V and J ends lost 3 bases and 4 bases respectively, with 10 bases between them. In nucleotides, the CDR3 is TGTGCCATCAGTGACCTTAGCACTAATCAGCCCCAGCATTTT. Amino acid sequence: CAISDLSTNQPQHF.

The gene calls are TRBV9 and TRBJ2-1, with TRBD2 identical over 13 bases. The CDR3 loop spans 16 amino acids. Germline V gene lookup returns CDR1 SGDLS and CDR2 YYNGEE. Unmatched junction bases numbered 6, after V lost 0 bases and J lost 9 bases. As DNA, the CDR3 is TGTGCCAGCAGCGTAGGACTAGCGGGAGGCTTGGGTGAGCAGTTCTTC. Its translation is CASSVGLAGGLGEQFF.

This clonotype was detected many times. The chain couples TRBV28 to TRBJ1-6, with 7 bases identical to TRBD1. The trim removed 5 bases at V and 7 bases at J, leaving 8 bases unmatched. This CDR3 comprises 15 residues. Germline CDR1 and CDR2: MDHEN and SYDVKM. The CDR3 spells CASSIRQGPNSPLHF. The CDR3 coding sequence is TGTGCCAGCAGTATCCGACAGGGCCCGAATTCACCCCTCCACTTT.

The rearrangement links TRBV25-1 to TRBJ2-7; D tentatively reads TRBD1 or TRBD2 (6 bases each). V was shortened by 8 bases and J by 5 bases, with 22 bases between the two germline ends. The CDR3 has 15 residues. Per the germline V gene, CDR1 is MGHDK and CDR2 is SYGVNS. The CDR3 DNA sequence: TGTGCCAGCTCACCACGGGGACCGAGGGGGGACGAGCAGTACTTC. It yields the protein CASSPRGPRGDEQYF.